In this sample, the clone carrying this TCR beta chain turned up a few times. The antigen is undetermined. PCR employed 60 Vbeta and 13 Jbeta primers. Clones were sequenced by immunoSEQ multiplex PCR, and TCRdb holds only the in-frame ones, with some missing. The profile shows under 150,000 clones, approximately 84% of them singletons. These data originate in a study of cytomegalovirus exposure and HLA in healthy donors. Study-level findings and limits: The authors enumerated roughly 180 TCR beta chains as linked to cytomegalovirus. The authors assumed roughly uniform sequencing depth across donors for presence/absence analyses.

V shed 4 bases, J shed 2 bases, and the junction held 6 bases outside the gene matches. The CDR3 is 18 residues long. Germline V gene data show CDR1 as SGHNT and CDR2 as YYREEE (reference sequence). This receptor was taken from a woman aged 18-35 years in good health and CMV-seronegative. The sample consisted of PBMCs. This rearrangement joins TRBV5-4 to TRBJ2-1, with TRBD2 matching 16 bases. CDR3 nucleotides: TGTGCCAGCAGCCGGGGGACTAGCGGGAGGGCCCCCTACAATGAGCAGTTCTTC. Its protein product is CASSRGTSGRAPYNEQFF. The full variable domain, with the rest looked up from reference TRBV5-4 and TRBJ2-1, is ETGVTQSPTHLIKTRGQQVTLRCSSQSGHNTVSWYQQALGQGPQFIFQYYREEENGRGNFPPRFSGLQFPNYSSELNVNALELDDSALYLCASSRGTSGRAPYNEQFFGPGTRLTVL.